Listed below are T cell receptor beta chains from one sample, sequenced in a study of shared clonotypes between healthy human individuals. Profiled with immunoSEQ multiplex PCR; TCRdb holds only in-frame clones, not every one. The sample records more than 2 million clones, roughly 95% being singletons. The sequencing input was naive CD4+ T cells sorted from blood. These TCRs come from a man aged 18-30 years in good health. CDR3s leave out the opening cysteine and the closing phenylalanine or tryptophan. Each record gives: V gene, CDR3 protein.

TRBV30,AWSSTSGAPGELF
TRBV25-1,ASRPGGQGFEGEQF
TRBV6-1,ASSVTAGTDFYEQY
TRBV7-8,ASSPLGGGGRTSEEQY
TRBV15,ATSRGKDSNQPQH
TRBV30,AWTGSDRAGYT
TRBV6-5,ASSYPLRDRGWTQY
TRBV6-5,ASSYSYGTGQETQY
TRBV19,ASSITPHGNTQY
TRBV28,ATATGLAYNEQF
TRBV28,ASSSLNYGYT
TRBV4-1,ASSQDNRDNEKLF